A selection of T cell receptor beta chains follows, all from one sample in a study of early T cells in non-severe SARS-CoV-2 infection. TCRdb passed the 5' RACE reads through MiXCR, listing each CDR3 protein once. The sample lists more than 65,000 distinct CDR3 sequences, 10% to 15% occurring once. Sequenced: whole blood. These receptors all come from an adult who was a healthcare worker with PCR-confirmed SARS-CoV-2 infection or an uninfected control (not recorded which). The CDR3 runs from the conserved cysteine through the conserved F or W. Fields, in order: clone size, V gene, D gene, J gene, CDR3 DNA, CDR3 protein. D genes are given only for firm matches. The size field is filled for only some rows; it gives once, few, many or a size class.

clone_size: many; v_call: TRBV6-6; d_call: TRBD1; j_call: TRBJ1-5; cdr3_nt: TGTGCCAGTGCCCCGGGACAGGGTCTCCAGCCCCAGCATTTT; cdr3_aa: CASAPGQGLQPQHF
clone_size: few; v_call: TRBV9; d_call: TRBD2; j_call: TRBJ2-6; cdr3_nt: TGTGCCAGCAGCGGCCTGACTAGCGGGAGCGACTCTAGCTCTGGGGCCAACGTCCTGACTTTC; cdr3_aa: CASSGLTSGSDSSSGANVLTF
clone_size: medium-sized; v_call: TRBV20-1; d_call: .; j_call: TRBJ2-2; cdr3_nt: TGCAGTGCTAGTTCTGCGGTCACCGGGGAGCTGTTTTTT; cdr3_aa: CSASSAVTGELFF
clone_size: few; v_call: TRBV10-3; d_call: .; j_call: TRBJ2-5; cdr3_nt: TGTGCCATCAGTGAAGGGGAGACCCAGTACTTC; cdr3_aa: CAISEGETQYF
clone_size: many; v_call: TRBV28; d_call: TRBD1; j_call: TRBJ1-1; cdr3_nt: TGTGCCAGCATCCAAGGGGACAGGGACACTGAAGCTTTCTTT; cdr3_aa: CASIQGDRDTEAFF
clone_size: many; v_call: TRBV10-3; d_call: TRBD1; j_call: TRBJ2-7; cdr3_nt: TGTGCCATCAGTGAGTCTTTATTGACAGGGAACGAGCAGTACTTC; cdr3_aa: CAISESLLTGNEQYF
clone_size: few; v_call: TRBV20-1; d_call: .; j_call: TRBJ2-2; cdr3_nt: TGCAGTGCCCGAAAGGGAGTCGCGAACACCGGGGAGCTGTTTTTT; cdr3_aa: CSARKGVANTGELFF
clone_size: .; v_call: TRBV2; d_call: .; j_call: TRBJ2-2; cdr3_nt: TGTGCCAGCAGAGGAGGCGCCGGGGAGCTGTTTTTT; cdr3_aa: CASRGGAGELFF
clone_size: .; v_call: TRBV6-5; d_call: .; j_call: TRBJ1-1; cdr3_nt: TGTGCCAGCAGGCGGGGGGACACTGAAGTTTTCTTT; cdr3_aa: CASRRGDTEVFF
clone_size: many; v_call: TRBV20-1; d_call: TRBD2; j_call: TRBJ2-1; cdr3_nt: TGCAGTGCTCCGAACAGAGCGGGAGGGGATGAGCAGTTCTTC; cdr3_aa: CSAPNRAGGDEQFF
clone_size: many; v_call: TRBV2; d_call: .; j_call: TRBJ2-1; cdr3_nt: TGTGCCAGCAGCCCCCTAAATGAGCAGTTCTTC; cdr3_aa: CASSPLNEQFF
clone_size: .; v_call: TRBV28; d_call: TRBD1; j_call: TRBJ2-1; cdr3_nt: TGTGCCAGCAGTTCTGGGACAGGGGGGAACAATGAGCAGTTCTTC; cdr3_aa: CASSSGTGGNNEQFF
clone_size: .; v_call: TRBV7-2; d_call: TRBD1; j_call: TRBJ1-2; cdr3_nt: TGTGCCAGCAGCGTCAGGGGGCACTATGGCTACACCTTC; cdr3_aa: CASSVRGHYGYTF
clone_size: many; v_call: TRBV7-6; d_call: TRBD1; j_call: TRBJ2-5; cdr3_nt: TGTGCCAGCAGCTTCGGACAGGTTCAAGAGACCCAGTACTTC; cdr3_aa: CASSFGQVQETQYF
clone_size: many; v_call: TRBV12-3/TRBV12-4; d_call: .; j_call: TRBJ2-2; cdr3_nt: TGTGCCACCTCGTCTATCTTAGGCGCCGGGGAGCTGTTTTTT; cdr3_aa: CATSSILGAGELFF
clone_size: .; v_call: TRBV15; d_call: TRBD1; j_call: TRBJ2-7; cdr3_nt: TGTGCCACCAGCAGAGACCCGGGACAGGTAAACGAGCAGTACTTC; cdr3_aa: CATSRDPGQVNEQYF
clone_size: many; v_call: TRBV7-8; d_call: TRBD2; j_call: TRBJ2-1; cdr3_nt: TGTGCCAGCAGCCCAAGGGGGGGGACTAGCGGAATCAATGAGCAGTTCTTC; cdr3_aa: CASSPRGGTSGINEQFF
clone_size: .; v_call: TRBV28; d_call: .; j_call: TRBJ1-1; cdr3_nt: TGTGCCAGCAGGATTGAAAGGAGGAACACTGAAGCTTTCTTT; cdr3_aa: CASRIERRNTEAFF
clone_size: many; v_call: TRBV5-4; d_call: .; j_call: TRBJ2-5; cdr3_nt: TGTGCCAGCAGCTTGTCCGGGGCTCAAGAGACCCAGTACTTC; cdr3_aa: CASSLSGAQETQYF
clone_size: many; v_call: TRBV5-4; d_call: TRBD1; j_call: TRBJ2-3; cdr3_nt: TGTGCCAGCAGCTTGGCCAGGGGGACCTTCGAGTATTTT; cdr3_aa: CASSLARGTFEYF
clone_size: .; v_call: TRBV5-6; d_call: .; j_call: TRBJ2-7; cdr3_nt: TGTGCCAGCAGCTTGGGGGTCAAAACCTACGAGCAGTACTTC; cdr3_aa: CASSLGVKTYEQYF
clone_size: .; v_call: TRBV29-1; d_call: .; j_call: TRBJ2-2; cdr3_nt: TGCAGCGTTGACCGGGACACCGGGGAGCTGTTTTTT; cdr3_aa: CSVDRDTGELFF
clone_size: many; v_call: TRBV6-1; d_call: .; j_call: TRBJ1-2; cdr3_nt: TGTGCCAGCAGCCTGCCGATGAGGGCTACTAACTATGGCTACACCTTC; cdr3_aa: CASSLPMRATNYGYTF
clone_size: few; v_call: TRBV27; d_call: .; j_call: TRBJ1-1; cdr3_nt: TGTGCCAGCAGTTTCCGCCAAGACGGAGGTCCTGAAGCTTTCTTT; cdr3_aa: CASSFRQDGGPEAFF
clone_size: .; v_call: TRBV5-1; d_call: .; j_call: TRBJ2-6; cdr3_nt: TGCGCCAGCAGCTTGGACGGCTACTCTGGGGCCAACGTCCTGACTTTC; cdr3_aa: CASSLDGYSGANVLTF
clone_size: many; v_call: TRBV5-4; d_call: TRBD1; j_call: TRBJ2-2; cdr3_nt: TGTGCCAGCAGCAAGGGACAGGACACCGGGGAGCTGTTTTTT; cdr3_aa: CASSKGQDTGELFF
clone_size: .; v_call: TRBV29-1; d_call: TRBD1; j_call: TRBJ1-4; cdr3_nt: TGCAGCGCCAGCTTACAGGGGGCGCAAGAAAAACTGTTTTTT; cdr3_aa: CSASLQGAQEKLFF
clone_size: few; v_call: TRBV28; d_call: .; j_call: TRBJ2-7; cdr3_nt: TGTGCCAGCCTTACCTCGGGACTCCGATTGAGTGAGCAGTACTTC; cdr3_aa: CASLTSGLRLSEQYF
clone_size: few; v_call: TRBV7-9; d_call: .; j_call: TRBJ2-7; cdr3_nt: TGTGCCAGCAGCCTTGGAGGTACCATCTCCTACGAGCAGTACTTC; cdr3_aa: CASSLGGTISYEQYF